This entry lists 20 T cell receptor beta chains sequenced from one sample in a study of T-cell memory formation after mild COVID-19. TCRdb fed the 5' RACE reads into MiXCR, producing one record per CDR3 protein. The sample lists about 84,000 distinct CDR3 sequences; approximately 15% were seen once. Sequencing used PBMCs or a T cell subset sorted from them (not recorded which). The receptor set was obtained from an adult woman who had mild COVID-19 (a few samples of this study predate the infection). Cell type and time point are not known.

This clonotype was found a few times. J is TRBJ2-7 and V is TRBV9; tentatively, D is TRBD2 (6 bases). Trimming removed 0 bases from V and 3 bases from J, with 13 bases in between. The CDR3 extends over 15 amino acids. From germline, CDR1 is SGDLS and CDR2 YYNGEE. This chain's CDR3 is CASSVDDRGSYEQYF. CDR3 nucleotides: TGTGCCAGCAGCGTAGATGACCGGGGGAGCTACGAGCAGTACTTC.

This clonotype was seen a few times. The chain couples TRBV12-3 or TRBV12-4 to TRBJ2-1; 7 bases map to TRBD2. Losses at the gene ends were 6 bases for V and 7 bases for J; bases not matched to a gene: 3. The CDR3 extends over 12 amino acids. The CDR3 loop reads CASSSGGNEQFF. The CDR3 nucleotides are TGTGCCAGCAGCTCGGGGGGAAATGAGCAGTTCTTC.

Only a few counts were recorded for this clonotype. This rearrangement joins TRBV13 to TRBJ1-1, with TRBD1 matching over 7 bases. The CDR3 spans 15 residues. V lost 3 bases, J lost 5 bases, and 9 bases stayed unmatched. Germline loops: CDR1 PRHDT, CDR2 FYEKMQ (reference sequence). The CDR3 spells CASSFDRESVTEAFF. CDR3 bases: TGTGCCAGCAGCTTTGACAGGGAATCGGTTACTGAAGCTTTCTTT.

This clonotype was observed a few times. This sequence joins TRBV7-9 and TRBJ2-7; D remains ambiguous. The CDR3 length is 13 residues. The germline V gene encodes CDR1 SEHNR and CDR2 FQNEAQ (reference sequence). Trimming removed 6 bases at V and 3 bases at J, with 12 bases between. The CDR3 spells CASSLGPLYEQYF. CDR3 DNA: TGTGCCAGCAGTCTTGGGCCCCTCTACGAGCAGTACTTC.

This clonotype was counted at least ten times. The chain recombines TRBV7-9 with TRBJ2-1, with 8 bases lining up with TRBD1. This CDR3 comprises 14 residues. J was trimmed by 6 bases and V by 5 bases; bases with no gene match: 6. Germline CDR1 SEHNR, CDR2 FQNEAQ (reference sequence). CDR3 protein: CASSPTTGGNEQFF. The CDR3 nucleotides read TGTGCCAGCAGCCCAACAACAGGGGGCAATGAGCAGTTCTTC.

V gene TRBV12-3 or TRBV12-4 combines with J gene TRBJ2-2; the D is unclear. V was trimmed by 3 bases and J by 6 bases, leaving 14 bases between them. The CDR3 has 15 amino acids. The CDR3 nucleotides are TGTGCCAGCAGTTTTAATGGGATCACGGCCGGGGAGCTGTTTTTT. This sequence encodes CASSFNGITAGELFF.

This clonotype was counted a few times. The CDR3, as DNA: TGTGCCAGCAGTCTCGGGACGGCAACTGAAGCTTTCTTT. It specifies CASSLGTATEAFF. The chain joins TRBV12-3 or TRBV12-4 to TRBJ1-1, with D possibly matching TRBD1 (5 bases). The CDR3 covers 13 residues. V was shortened by 5 bases and J by 5 bases, with 12 bases between the two germline ends.

This clonotype was counted a few times. This rearrangement joins TRBV13 to TRBJ1-1; 7 nucleotides agree with TRBD1. CDR3 length: 15 residues. The germline V gene encodes CDR1 PRHDT and CDR2 FYEKMQ (reference sequence). V lost 5 bases and J lost 0; bases outside the gene matches: 6. This CDR3 is CASSHWGQMNTEAFF. In DNA form, the CDR3 reads TGTGCCAGCAGCCATTGGGGACAGATGAACACTGAAGCTTTCTTT.

V gene TRBV5-1 combines with J gene TRBJ2-5; 9 bases agree with TRBD2. The germline V gene has CDR1 SGHRS and CDR2 YFSETQ. V lost 0 bases and J lost 1; bases outside the gene matches: 10. The CDR3 has 18 residues. CDR3 region: CASSLVLSSGDLQETQYF. The CDR3 bases are TGCGCCAGCAGCTTGGTGCTGTCTAGCGGGGACCTCCAAGAGACCCAGTACTTC.

This clonotype was picked up a small number of times. V and J are TRBV12-3 or TRBV12-4 and TRBJ2-7, with 9 bases identical to TRBD1. The trim removed 6 bases at V and 6 bases at J, leaving 9 bases unmatched. The CDR3 sequence is 14 residues long. CDR3 sequence: CASRPPGQGSEQYF. CDR3 bases: TGTGCCAGCAGGCCACCGGGACAGGGAAGCGAGCAGTACTTC.

The chain links TRBV12-3 or TRBV12-4 to TRBJ2-7; 8 positions agree with TRBD1. The CDR3 runs 14 residues. Trimming took 0 bases from V and 3 from J; bases not matched to a gene: 1. The CDR3 reads CASSLAGTGYEQYF. As DNA, the CDR3 is TGTGCCAGCAGTTTAGCGGGGACAGGCTACGAGCAGTACTTC.

This clonotype has ten or more counts. This chain connects TRBV29-1 to TRBJ2-1; TRBD2 matches at 10 bases. After removal of 0 bases from V and 12 bases from J, the junction contained 8 bases not matched to a gene. Germline V gives CDR1 SQVTM, CDR2 ANQGSEA. The CDR3 is made up of 14 amino acids. The CDR3 DNA reads as TGCAGCGTTGAAGATCGAGCGCTAGCGGGAGCGCAGTTCTTC. Translation: CSVEDRALAGAQFF.

The table lists this clonotype with a few counts. The chain uses TRBV9 and TRBJ2-1, with D unclear. The CDR3 spans 14 residues. V was clipped by 4 bases and J by 2 bases, with 10 bases between them. Per the germline V gene, CDR1 is SGDLS and CDR2 is YYNGEE. The CDR3 reads CASSPSGAYNEQFF. The CDR3, as DNA: TGTGCCAGCAGCCCTTCCGGTGCCTACAATGAGCAGTTCTTC.

This clonotype was counted between two and nine times. The chain couples TRBV4-2 to TRBJ2-7; TRBD2 might be the D (6 bases). Germline lookup yields CDR1 LGHNA and CDR2 YNFKEQ. This CDR3 spans 16 amino acids. Trimming shortened V by 1 base and J by 2 bases, and 15 bases separated the two germline ends. CDR3: CASSQGGEAPTYEQYF. CDR3 sequence (DNA): TGTGCCAGCAGCCAAGGAGGGGAGGCGCCGACCTACGAGCAGTACTTC.

This clonotype came up many times. This chain links TRBV6-2 or TRBV6-3 with TRBJ2-1, with TRBD2 matching 14 bases. Per germline, CDR1 MNHEY and CDR2 SVGEGT. The CDR3 has 15 amino acids. Germline trimming cut 6 bases from V and 8 bases from J; bases unmatched to any gene: 6. DNA for the CDR3: TGTGCCAGCAGCCCTGGGACTAGCGGGAGCGATGAGCAGTTCTTC. Amino acid sequence: CASSPGTSGSDEQFF.

This clonotype was picked up a small number of times. J is TRBJ2-1 and V is TRBV12-3 or TRBV12-4; 7 positions match TRBD1. The CDR3 is made up of 13 amino acids. The ends lost 6 bases at V and 5 bases at J; junction bases unmatched: 4. CDR3 sequence reads: CASRITGDNEQFF. CDR3 DNA: TGTGCCAGCAGAATCACAGGGGACAATGAGCAGTTCTTC.

The J gene is TRBJ2-1, the V gene TRBV7-3; 12 nucleotides line up with TRBD2. This CDR3 comprises 16 residues. Germline loops: CDR1 SGHTA, CDR2 FQGTGA. J gave up 8 bases and V 2 bases, and 7 bases lay outside the gene matches. The CDR3 DNA sequence: TGTGCCAGCAGCTTAGGGACTAGCGGGTACTTCGATGAGCAGTTCTTC. Encoded protein: CASSLGTSGYFDEQFF.

This clonotype was counted a few times. The chain is built from TRBV3-1 and TRBJ2-2; no clear D gene. The CDR3 consists of 14 residues. V shed 4 bases and J shed 0 bases, with 6 bases lying between them. CDR1 and CDR2 (germline): LGHDT, YNNKEL (reference sequence). The DNA of the CDR3 is TGTGCCAGCAGCCCTGGGGCGAACACCGGGGAGCTGTTTTTT. Protein: CASSPGANTGELFF.

The rearrangement links TRBV15 to TRBJ2-3, with 8 positions matching TRBD2. Trimming took 0 bases from V and 3 from J; bases not matched to a gene: 11. The germline gives CDR1 LNHNV, CDR2 YYDKDF (reference sequence). There are 18 residues in the CDR3. CDR3 in amino acids: CATSRDLKLSGSTDTQYF. The CDR3 region has the DNA TGTGCCACCAGCAGAGATTTAAAGTTGAGCGGGAGTACAGATACGCAGTATTTT.

This clonotype was picked up a small number of times. This sequence joins TRBV4-1 and TRBJ2-1; 12 bases agree with TRBD1. The CDR3 covers 17 residues. Germline CDR1 reads MGHRA; CDR2 reads YSYEKL. Trimming cost V 8 bases and J 1 base; bases outside gene matches: 9. The CDR3: CASRGTGGSISYNEQFF. CDR3 sequence (DNA): TGCGCCAGCCGTGGGACAGGGGGCTCGATTTCCTACAATGAGCAGTTCTTC.